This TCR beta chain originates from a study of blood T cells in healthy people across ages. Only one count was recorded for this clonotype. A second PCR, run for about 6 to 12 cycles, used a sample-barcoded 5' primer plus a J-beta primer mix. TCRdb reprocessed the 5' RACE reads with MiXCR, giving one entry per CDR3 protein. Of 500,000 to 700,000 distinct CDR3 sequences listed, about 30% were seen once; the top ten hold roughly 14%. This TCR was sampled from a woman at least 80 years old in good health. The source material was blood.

The CDR3 loop is CASSLPGTESYEQYF. In DNA form, the CDR3 reads TGTGCCAGCAGTTTACCCGGGACAGAGTCCTACGAGCAGTACTTC. The chain couples TRBV28 to TRBJ2-7; 7 bases fit TRBD1. The CDR3 is made up of 15 amino acids. J was trimmed by 1 base and V by 2 bases; bases with no gene match: 5. Germline CDR1 and CDR2: MDHEN and SYDVKM.